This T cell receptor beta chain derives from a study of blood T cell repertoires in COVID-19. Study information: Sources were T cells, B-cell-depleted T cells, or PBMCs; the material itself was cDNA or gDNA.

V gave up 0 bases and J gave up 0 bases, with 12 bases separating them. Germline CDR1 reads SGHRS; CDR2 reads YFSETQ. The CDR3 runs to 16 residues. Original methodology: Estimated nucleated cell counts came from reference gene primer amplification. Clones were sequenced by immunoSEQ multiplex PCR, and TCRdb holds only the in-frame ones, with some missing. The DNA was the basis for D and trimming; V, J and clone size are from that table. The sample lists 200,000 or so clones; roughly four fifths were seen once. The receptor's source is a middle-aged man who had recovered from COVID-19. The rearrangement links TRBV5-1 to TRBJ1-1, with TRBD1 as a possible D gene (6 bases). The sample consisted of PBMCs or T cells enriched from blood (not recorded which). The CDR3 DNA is TGCGCCAGCAGCTTGGAGTCAGGGGTCGTGAACACTGAAGCTTTCTTT. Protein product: CASSLESGVVNTEAFF.